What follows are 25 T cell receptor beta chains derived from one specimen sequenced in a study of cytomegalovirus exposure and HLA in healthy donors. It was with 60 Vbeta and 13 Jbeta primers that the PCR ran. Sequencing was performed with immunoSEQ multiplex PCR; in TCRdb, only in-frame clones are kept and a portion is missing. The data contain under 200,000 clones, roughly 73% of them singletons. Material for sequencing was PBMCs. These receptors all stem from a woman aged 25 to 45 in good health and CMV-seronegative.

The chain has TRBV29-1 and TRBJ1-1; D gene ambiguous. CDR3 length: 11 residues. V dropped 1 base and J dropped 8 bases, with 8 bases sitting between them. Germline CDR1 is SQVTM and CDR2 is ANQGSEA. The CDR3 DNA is TGCAGCGTTGAAGGTCCAGAAGAAGCTTTCTTT. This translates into CSVEGPEEAFF.

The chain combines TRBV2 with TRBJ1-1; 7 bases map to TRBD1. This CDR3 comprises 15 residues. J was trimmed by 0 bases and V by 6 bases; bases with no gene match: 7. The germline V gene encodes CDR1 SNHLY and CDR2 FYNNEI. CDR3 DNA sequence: TGTGCCAGCAGACAGGGGTCCCAAGTGAACACTGAAGCTTTCTTT. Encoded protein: CASRQGSQVNTEAFF. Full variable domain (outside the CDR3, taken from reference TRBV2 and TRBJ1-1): EPEVTQTPSHQVTQMGQEVILRCVPISNHLYFYWYRQILGQKVEFLVSFYNNEISEKSEIFDDQFSVERPDGSNFTLKIRSTKLEDSAMYFCASRQGSQVNTEAFFGQGTRLTVV.

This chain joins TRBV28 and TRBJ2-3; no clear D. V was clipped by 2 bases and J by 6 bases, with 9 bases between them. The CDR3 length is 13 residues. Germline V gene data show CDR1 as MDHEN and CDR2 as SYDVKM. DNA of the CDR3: TGTGCCAGCAGTTTACCCACCGGGGATACGCAGTATTTT. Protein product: CASSLPTGDTQYF.

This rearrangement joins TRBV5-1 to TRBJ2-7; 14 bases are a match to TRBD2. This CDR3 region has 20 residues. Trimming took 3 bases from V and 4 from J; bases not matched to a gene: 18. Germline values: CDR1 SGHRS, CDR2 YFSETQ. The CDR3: CASSSIGGTSGSGGLYEQYF. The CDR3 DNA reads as TGCGCCAGCAGCTCGATTGGGGGGACTAGCGGGAGCGGGGGACTTTACGAGCAGTACTTC.

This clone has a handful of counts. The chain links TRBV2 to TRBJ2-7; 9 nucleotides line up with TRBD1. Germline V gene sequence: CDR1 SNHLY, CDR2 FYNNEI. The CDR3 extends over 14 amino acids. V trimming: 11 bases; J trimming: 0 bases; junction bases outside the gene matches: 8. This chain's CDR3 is CAGRRDRDSYEQYF. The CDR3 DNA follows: TGTGCCGGAAGGAGGGACAGGGACTCCTACGAGCAGTACTTC.

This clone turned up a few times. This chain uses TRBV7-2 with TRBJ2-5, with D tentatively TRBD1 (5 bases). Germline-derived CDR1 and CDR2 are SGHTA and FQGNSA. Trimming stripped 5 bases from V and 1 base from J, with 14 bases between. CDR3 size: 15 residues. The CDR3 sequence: CASSPLWGSQETQYF. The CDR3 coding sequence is TGTGCCAGCAGCCCTCTGTGGGGCAGCCAAGAGACCCAGTACTTC.

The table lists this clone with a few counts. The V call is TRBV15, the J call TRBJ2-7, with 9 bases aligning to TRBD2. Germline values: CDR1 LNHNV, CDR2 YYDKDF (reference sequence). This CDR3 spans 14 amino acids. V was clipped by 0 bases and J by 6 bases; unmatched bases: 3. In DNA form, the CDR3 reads TGTGCCACCAGCAGAGAGACTAGCGGACTCGAGCAGTACTTC. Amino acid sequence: CATSRETSGLEQYF.

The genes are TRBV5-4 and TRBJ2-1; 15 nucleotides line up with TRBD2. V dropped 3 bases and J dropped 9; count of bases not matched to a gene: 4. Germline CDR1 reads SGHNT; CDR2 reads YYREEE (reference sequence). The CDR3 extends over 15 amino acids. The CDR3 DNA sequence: TGTGCCAGCAGCTCGGGACTAGCGGGAGGCCGTGAGCAGTTCTTC. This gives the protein CASSSGLAGGREQFF.

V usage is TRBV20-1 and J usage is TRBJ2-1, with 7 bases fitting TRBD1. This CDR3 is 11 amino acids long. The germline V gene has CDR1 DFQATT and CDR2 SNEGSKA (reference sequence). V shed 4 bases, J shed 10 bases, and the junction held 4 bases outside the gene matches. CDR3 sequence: CSATRGSEQFF. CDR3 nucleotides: TGCAGTGCTACCAGGGGGTCGGAGCAGTTCTTC.

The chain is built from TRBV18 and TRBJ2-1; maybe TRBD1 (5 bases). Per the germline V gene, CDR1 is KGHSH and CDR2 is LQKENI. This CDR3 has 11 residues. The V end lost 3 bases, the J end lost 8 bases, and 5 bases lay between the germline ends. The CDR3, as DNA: TGTGCCAGCTCACCGGGGCATGAGCAGTTCTTC. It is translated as CASSPGHEQFF.

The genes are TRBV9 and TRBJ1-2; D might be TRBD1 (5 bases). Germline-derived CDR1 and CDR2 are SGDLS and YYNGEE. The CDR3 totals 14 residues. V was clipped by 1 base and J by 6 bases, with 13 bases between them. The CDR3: CASSVSHGGDGYTF. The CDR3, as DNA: TGTGCCAGCAGCGTATCTCACGGGGGAGATGGCTACACCTTC. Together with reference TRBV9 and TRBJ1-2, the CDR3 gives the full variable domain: DSGVTQTPKHLITATGQRVTLRCSPRSGDLSVYWYQQSLDQGLQFLIQYYNGEERAKGNILERFSAQQFPDLHSELNLSSLELGDSALYFCASSVSHGGDGYTFGSGTRLTVV.

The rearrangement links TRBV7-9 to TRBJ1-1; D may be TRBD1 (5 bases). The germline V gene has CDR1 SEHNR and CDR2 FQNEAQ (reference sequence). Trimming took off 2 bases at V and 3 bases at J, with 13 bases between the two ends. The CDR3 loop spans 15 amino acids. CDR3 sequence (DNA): TGTGCCAGCAGCTTATTTCCCATCAGGGACACTGAAGCTTTCTTT. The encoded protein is CASSLFPIRDTEAFF. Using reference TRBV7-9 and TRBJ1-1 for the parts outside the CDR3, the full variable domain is DTGVSQNPRHKITKRGQNVTFRCDPISEHNRLYWYRQTLGQGPEFLTYFQNEAQLEKSRLLSDRFSAERPKGSFSTLEIQRTEQGDSAMYLCASSLFPIRDTEAFFGQGTRLTVV.

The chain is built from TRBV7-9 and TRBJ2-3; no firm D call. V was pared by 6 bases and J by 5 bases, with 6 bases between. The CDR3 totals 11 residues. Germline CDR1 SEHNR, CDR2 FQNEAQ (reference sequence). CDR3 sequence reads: CASRSLDTQYF. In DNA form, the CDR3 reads TGTGCCAGCAGATCCCTAGATACGCAGTATTTT.

The CDR3 spells CASRDGGASSYEQYF. As DNA, the CDR3 is TGTGCCAGTAGGGACGGCGGGGCCAGCTCCTACGAGCAGTACTTC. V and J are TRBV19 and TRBJ2-5; possibly TRBD2 for D (6 bases). The J call may be incorrect, as the DNA end agrees better with TRBJ2-7. The CDR3 spans 15 residues. In germline, CDR1 is LNHDA, CDR2 SQIVND (reference sequence).

CDR3 nucleotides: TGTGCCAGCAGTTTATGGGTCGGGAGGGCCGGTAAGCTCGTGGATGAGCAGTTCTTC. This sequence encodes CASSLWVGRAGKLVDEQFF. This sequence joins TRBV27 and TRBJ2-1, with 8 nucleotides matching TRBD2. V lost 1 base, J lost 8 bases, and 19 bases stayed unmatched. CDR1 is MNHEY and CDR2 is SMNVEV in the germline V gene (reference sequence). The CDR3 covers 19 residues.

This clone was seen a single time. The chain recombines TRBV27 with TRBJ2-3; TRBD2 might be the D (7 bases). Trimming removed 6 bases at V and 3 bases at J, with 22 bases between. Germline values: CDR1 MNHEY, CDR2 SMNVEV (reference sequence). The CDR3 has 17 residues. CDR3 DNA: TGTGCCAGCAGAGCCCGCGGGGGCAGGGAGGTAACAGATACGCAGTATTTT. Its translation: CASRARGGREVTDTQYF.

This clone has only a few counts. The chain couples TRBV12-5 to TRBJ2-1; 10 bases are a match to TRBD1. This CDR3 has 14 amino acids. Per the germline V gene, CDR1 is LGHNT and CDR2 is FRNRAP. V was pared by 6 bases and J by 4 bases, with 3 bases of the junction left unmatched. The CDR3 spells CASGRTGGYNEQFF. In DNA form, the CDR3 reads TGTGCTAGTGGCCGGACAGGGGGATACAATGAGCAGTTCTTC.

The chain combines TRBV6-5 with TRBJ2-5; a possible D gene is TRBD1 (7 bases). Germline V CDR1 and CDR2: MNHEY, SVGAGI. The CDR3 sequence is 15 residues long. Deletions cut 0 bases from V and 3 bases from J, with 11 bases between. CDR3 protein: CASSYSAGGKETQYF. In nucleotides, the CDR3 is TGTGCCAGCAGTTACTCGGCAGGGGGGAAAGAGACCCAGTACTTC.

CDR3 sequence (DNA): TGCGCCAGCAGCTTGGCTACTCCAGGGGGCGGGGGAAAACTGTTTTTT. Residues: CASSLATPGGGGKLFF. The chain couples TRBV5-1 to TRBJ1-4; 8 bases are shared with TRBD1. V was pared by 0 bases and J by 10 bases, with 11 bases of the junction left unmatched. Germline V gene sequence: CDR1 SGHRS, CDR2 YFSETQ. The CDR3 sequence is 16 residues long. Full variable domain (rest looked up from reference TRBV5-1 and TRBJ1-4): KAGVTQTPRYLIKTRGQQVTLSCSPISGHRSVSWYQQTPGQGLQFLFEYFSETQRNKGNFPGRFSGRQFSNSRSEMNVSTLELGDSALYLCASSLATPGGGGKLFFGSGTQLSVL.

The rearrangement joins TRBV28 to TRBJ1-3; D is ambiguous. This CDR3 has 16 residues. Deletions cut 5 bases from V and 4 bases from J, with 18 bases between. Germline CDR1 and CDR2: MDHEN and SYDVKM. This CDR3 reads CASSTKGSGLGNTIYF. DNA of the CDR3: TGTGCCAGCAGTACCAAAGGTTCAGGACTGGGAAACACCATATATTTT.

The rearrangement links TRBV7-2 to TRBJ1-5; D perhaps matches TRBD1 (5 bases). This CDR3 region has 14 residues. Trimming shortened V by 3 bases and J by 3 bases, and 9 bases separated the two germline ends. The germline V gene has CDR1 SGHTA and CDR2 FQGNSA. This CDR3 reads CASSLRGNNQPQHF. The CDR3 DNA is TGTGCCAGCAGCTTGCGGGGCAACAATCAGCCCCAGCATTTT. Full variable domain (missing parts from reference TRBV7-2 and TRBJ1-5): GAGVSQSPSNKVTEKGKDVELRCDPISGHTALYWYRQSLGQGLEFLIYFQGNSAPDKSGLPSDRFSAERTGGSVSTLTIQRTQQEDSAVYLCASSLRGNNQPQHFGDGTRLSIL.

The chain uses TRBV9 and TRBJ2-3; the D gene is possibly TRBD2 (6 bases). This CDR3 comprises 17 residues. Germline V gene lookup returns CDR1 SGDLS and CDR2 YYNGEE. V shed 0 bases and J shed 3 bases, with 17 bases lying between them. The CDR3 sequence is CASSVVDGAGRTDTQYF. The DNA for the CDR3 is TGTGCCAGCAGCGTAGTCGATGGGGCGGGGAGAACAGATACGCAGTATTTT.

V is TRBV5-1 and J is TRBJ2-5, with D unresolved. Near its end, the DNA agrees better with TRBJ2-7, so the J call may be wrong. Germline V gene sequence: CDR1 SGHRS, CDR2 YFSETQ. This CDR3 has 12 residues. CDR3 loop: CASSLEAYEQYF. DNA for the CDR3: TGCGCCAGCAGCTTAGAAGCCTACGAGCAGTACTTC.

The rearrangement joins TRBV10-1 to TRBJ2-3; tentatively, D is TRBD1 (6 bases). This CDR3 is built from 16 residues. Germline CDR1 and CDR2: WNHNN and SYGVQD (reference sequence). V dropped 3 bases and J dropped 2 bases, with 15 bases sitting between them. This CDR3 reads CASSDTGQSPTDTQYF. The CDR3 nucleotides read TGCGCCAGCAGTGATACTGGACAGAGCCCCACAGATACGCAGTATTTT.

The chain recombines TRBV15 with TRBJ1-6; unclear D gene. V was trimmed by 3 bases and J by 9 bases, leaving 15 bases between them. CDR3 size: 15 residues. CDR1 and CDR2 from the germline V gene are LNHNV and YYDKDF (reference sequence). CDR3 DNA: TGTGCCACCAGCAGTGGGTTACGAGGCGGTTCACCCCTCCACTTT. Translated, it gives CATSSGLRGGSPLHF.